Presented here are 9 T cell receptor beta chains from one specimen sequenced in a study of T cells in Graves' hyperthyroidism and ophthalmopathy. Amplified TCR beta CDR3 regions derived from RNA transcripts. The HTBI set primed first-round TCR CDR3 RT-PCR. One entry per CDR3 protein, called by TCRdb with MiXCR from the multiplex PCR reads. Among some 510,000 distinct CDR3 sequences, more than 20% were seen once, and the ten largest hold approximately 26%. The sample taken for sequencing was blood. The origin of the receptors is a man younger than 35 with Graves' hyperthyroidism.

The rearrangement uses TRBV3-1 and TRBJ2-6; no definite D call. The CDR3 is made up of 15 amino acids. The germline V and J ends were trimmed by 1 base and 3 bases, with 7 bases remaining between them. Germline V CDR1 and CDR2: LGHDT, YNNKEL (reference sequence). The CDR3 nucleotides read TGTGCCAGCAGCCAAGGACCTTTTGGGGCCAACGTCCTGACTTTC. As protein: CASSQGPFGANVLTF.

CDR3 residues: CASRDVTGGGYEQYF. CDR3 coding DNA: TGTGCCAGCAGAGATGTAACGGGAGGGGGCTACGAGCAGTACTTC. This chain joins TRBV6-1 and TRBJ2-7; 8 bases map to TRBD2. Germline CDR1 reads MNHNS; CDR2 reads SASEGT. CDR3 length: 15 amino acids. J was trimmed by 3 bases and V by 6 bases; bases with no gene match: 10.

This sequence joins TRBV6-2 or TRBV6-3 and TRBJ1-2; D gene uncertain. CDR3 length: 12 residues. CDR1 is MNHEY and CDR2 is SVGEGT in the germline V gene. The V end was cut by 5 bases, the J end by 8 bases, with 12 bases between. CDR3 protein: CASSRLAGGYTF. CDR3 in DNA: TGTGCCAGCAGTCGACTCGCGGGGGGCTACACCTTC.

This clonotype was recorded many times. The CDR3 DNA follows: TGTGCCAGCAGTTTAATTTACGGAAATCCCTACGAGCAGTACTTC. Its translation is CASSLIYGNPYEQYF. The rearrangement joins TRBV27 to TRBJ2-7; D not certain. The V gene's germline CDR1 is MNHEY and CDR2 SMNVEV (reference sequence). CDR3 length: 15 residues. V lost 2 bases and J lost 2, with 13 bases in between.

This rearrangement joins TRBV6-1 to TRBJ1-5; TRBD1 agrees at 8 bases. Germline values: CDR1 MNHNS, CDR2 SASEGT. This CDR3 comprises 11 residues. Trimming removed 11 bases from V and 7 bases from J; junction bases left unmatched: 4. The CDR3 nucleotides read TGTGCCCGTGGACAGGGCCAGCCCCAGCATTTT. Translation gives CARGQGQPQHF.

Many counts were recorded for this clonotype. This chain connects TRBV28 to TRBJ1-5, with D possibly being TRBD1 (5 bases). Germline V gene sequence: CDR1 MDHEN, CDR2 SYDVKM. The CDR3 extends over 14 amino acids. The V end lost 10 bases, the J end lost 0 bases, and 13 bases lay between the germline ends. CDR3 sequence reads: CATRMTVSNQPQHF. CDR3 nucleotides: TGTGCCACCCGAATGACAGTTAGCAATCAGCCCCAGCATTTT.

This sequence joins TRBV3-1 and TRBJ1-5; the D is unclear. The CDR3 is 13 residues long. V dropped 3 bases and J dropped 7 bases, with 10 bases sitting between them. The germline gives CDR1 LGHDT, CDR2 YNNKEL (reference sequence). This CDR3 reads CASSHPSGQPQHF. CDR3 sequence (DNA): TGTGCCAGCAGCCACCCTTCAGGACAGCCCCAGCATTTT. The full variable domain, rest sourced from reference TRBV3-1 and TRBJ1-5, is DTAVSQTPKYLVTQMGNDKSIKCEQNLGHDTMYWYKQDSKKFLKIMFSYNNKELIINETVPNRFSPKSPDKAHLNLHINSLELGDSAVYFCASSHPSGQPQHFGDGTRLSIL.

In its sample, this clonotype was seen many times. The chain links TRBV6-1 to TRBJ1-2; TRBD1 matches at 7 bases. The trim removed 5 bases at V and 7 bases at J, leaving 13 bases unmatched. In germline, CDR1 is MNHNS, CDR2 SASEGT. This CDR3 is built from 15 residues. The CDR3 DNA is TGTGCCAGCAGTAGACCCGGGACAGTCGTGTCTGGCTACACCTTC. Residues: CASSRPGTVVSGYTF.

This clonotype was found many times. V gene TRBV6-1 combines with J gene TRBJ1-5, with D unresolved. Germline-derived CDR1 and CDR2 are MNHNS and SASEGT. The CDR3 is made up of 11 amino acids. Deletions cut 10 bases from V and 3 bases from J, with 7 bases between. CDR3 nucleotides: TGTGCCATCTCCATCAATCAGCCCCAGCATTTT. Residues: CAISINQPQHF.